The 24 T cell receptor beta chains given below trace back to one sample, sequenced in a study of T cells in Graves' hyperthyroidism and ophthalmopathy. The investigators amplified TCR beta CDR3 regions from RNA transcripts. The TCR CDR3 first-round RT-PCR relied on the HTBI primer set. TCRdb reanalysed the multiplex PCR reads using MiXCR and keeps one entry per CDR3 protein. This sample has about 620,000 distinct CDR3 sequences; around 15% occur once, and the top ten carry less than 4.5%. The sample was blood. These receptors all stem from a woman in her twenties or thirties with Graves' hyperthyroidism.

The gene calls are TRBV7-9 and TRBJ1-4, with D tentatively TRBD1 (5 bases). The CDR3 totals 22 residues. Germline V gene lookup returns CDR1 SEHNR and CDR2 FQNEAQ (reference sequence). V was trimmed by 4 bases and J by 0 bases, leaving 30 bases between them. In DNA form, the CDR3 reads TGTGCCAGCAGCTACGTAAGCGGTCGGGGACTCCTCCAAGGAACAACTAATGAAAAACTGTTTTTT. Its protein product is CASSYVSGRGLLQGTTNEKLFF.

The CDR3: CASSVGGIAMGETQYF. CDR3 nucleotides: TGTGCCAGCAGCGTAGGGGGGATTGCGATGGGGGAGACCCAGTACTTC. This sequence joins TRBV28 and TRBJ2-5; either TRBD1 or TRBD2 may fit D (6 bases each). CDR3 length: 16 amino acids. V was cut by 6 bases and J by 5 bases, with 22 bases left in between. CDR1 and CDR2 (germline): MDHEN, SYDVKM. The full variable domain, completed using reference TRBV28 and TRBJ2-5, is DVKVTQSSRYLVKRTGEKVFLECVQDMDHENMFWYRQDPGLGLRLIYFSYDVKMKEKGDIPEGYSVSREKKERFSLILESASTNQTSMYLCASSVGGIAMGETQYFGPGTRLLVL.

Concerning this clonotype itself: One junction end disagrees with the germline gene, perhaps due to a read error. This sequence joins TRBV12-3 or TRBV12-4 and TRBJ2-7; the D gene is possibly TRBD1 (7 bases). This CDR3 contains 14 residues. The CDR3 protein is CANSPRDRFYEQYF. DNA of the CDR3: TGTGCCAACAGTCCGCGGGACAGATTTTACGAGCAGTACTTC.

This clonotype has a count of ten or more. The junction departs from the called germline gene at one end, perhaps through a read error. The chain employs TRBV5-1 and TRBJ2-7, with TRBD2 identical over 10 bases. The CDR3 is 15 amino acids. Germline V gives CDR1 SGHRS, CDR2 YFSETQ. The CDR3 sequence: CASSPGLAVSYEQYF. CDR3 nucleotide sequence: TGTGCCAGCAGTCCCGGACTAGCGGTTTCCTACGAGCAGTACTTC.

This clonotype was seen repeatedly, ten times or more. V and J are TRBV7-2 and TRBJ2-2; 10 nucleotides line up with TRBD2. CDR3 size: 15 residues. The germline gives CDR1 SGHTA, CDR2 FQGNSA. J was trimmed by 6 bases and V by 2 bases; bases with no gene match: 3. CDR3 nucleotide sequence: TGTGCCAGCAGCTTAATGCTAGCGGGAGCCGGGGAGCTGTTTTTT. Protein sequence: CASSLMLAGAGELFF.

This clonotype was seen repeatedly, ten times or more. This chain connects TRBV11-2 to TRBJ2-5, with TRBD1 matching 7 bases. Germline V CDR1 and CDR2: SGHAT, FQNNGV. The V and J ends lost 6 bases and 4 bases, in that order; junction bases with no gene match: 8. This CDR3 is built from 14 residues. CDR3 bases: TGTGCCAGCAGTTCTGACAGGGTGGGAGAGACCCAGTACTTC. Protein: CASSSDRVGETQYF.

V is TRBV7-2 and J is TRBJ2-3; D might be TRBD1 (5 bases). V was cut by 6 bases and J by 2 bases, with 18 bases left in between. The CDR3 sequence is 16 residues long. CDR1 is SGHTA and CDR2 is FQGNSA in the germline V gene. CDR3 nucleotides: TGTGCCAGCAGTCAAAGCTCCGGCAGGGTCACAGATACGCAGTATTTT. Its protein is CASSQSSGRVTDTQYF.

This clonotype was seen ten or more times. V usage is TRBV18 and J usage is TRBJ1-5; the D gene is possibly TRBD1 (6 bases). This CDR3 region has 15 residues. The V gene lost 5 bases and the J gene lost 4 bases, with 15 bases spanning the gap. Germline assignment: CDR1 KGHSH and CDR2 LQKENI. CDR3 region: CASSSGQGPNQPQHF. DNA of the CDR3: TGTGCCAGCTCATCGGGACAAGGCCCGAATCAGCCCCAGCATTTT.

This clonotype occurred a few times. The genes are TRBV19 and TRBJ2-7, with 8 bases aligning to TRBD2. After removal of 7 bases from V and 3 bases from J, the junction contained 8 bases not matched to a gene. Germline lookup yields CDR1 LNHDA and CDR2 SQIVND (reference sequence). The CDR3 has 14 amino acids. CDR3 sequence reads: CASNPSGSFYEQYF. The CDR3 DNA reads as TGTGCCAGTAATCCAAGCGGGAGCTTCTACGAGCAGTACTTC.

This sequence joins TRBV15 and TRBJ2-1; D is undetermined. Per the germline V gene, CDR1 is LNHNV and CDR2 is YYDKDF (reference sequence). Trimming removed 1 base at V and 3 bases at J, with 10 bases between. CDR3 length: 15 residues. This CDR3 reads CATSRGEAVYNEQFF. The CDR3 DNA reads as TGTGCCACCAGCAGAGGTGAGGCAGTCTACAATGAGCAGTTCTTC. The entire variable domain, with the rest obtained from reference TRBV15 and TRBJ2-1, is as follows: DAMVIQNPRYQVTQFGKPVTLSCSQTLNHNVMYWYQQKSSQAPKLLFHYYDKDFNNEADTPDNFQSRRPNTSFCFLDIRSPGLGDTAMYLCATSRGEAVYNEQFFGPGTRLTVL.

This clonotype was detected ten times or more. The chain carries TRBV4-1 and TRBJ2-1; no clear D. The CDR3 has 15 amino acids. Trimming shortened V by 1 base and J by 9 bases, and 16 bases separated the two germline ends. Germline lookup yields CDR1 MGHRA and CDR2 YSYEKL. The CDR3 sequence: CASSQVSRTFGEQFF. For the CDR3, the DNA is TGCGCCAGCAGCCAAGTGTCCAGGACCTTCGGTGAGCAGTTCTTC.

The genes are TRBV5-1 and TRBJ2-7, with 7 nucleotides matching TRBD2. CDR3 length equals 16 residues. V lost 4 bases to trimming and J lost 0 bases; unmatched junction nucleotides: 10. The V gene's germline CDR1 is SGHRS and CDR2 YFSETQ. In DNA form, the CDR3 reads TGCGCCAGCAGCCATCCGAGCGGGATCAGCTCCTACGAGCAGTACTTC. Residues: CASSHPSGISSYEQYF.

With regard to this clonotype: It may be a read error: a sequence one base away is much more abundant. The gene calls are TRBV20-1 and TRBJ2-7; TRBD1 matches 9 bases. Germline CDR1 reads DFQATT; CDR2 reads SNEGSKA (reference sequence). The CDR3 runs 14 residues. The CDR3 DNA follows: TGCAGTGCTGGAGACCGGGACAGGGTCTACGAGCAGTACTTC. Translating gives CSAGDRDRVYEQYF.

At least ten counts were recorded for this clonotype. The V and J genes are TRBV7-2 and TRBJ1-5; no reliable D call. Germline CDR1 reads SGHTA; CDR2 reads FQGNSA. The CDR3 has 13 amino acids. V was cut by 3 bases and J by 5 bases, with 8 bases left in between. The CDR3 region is CASSFTLHQPQHF. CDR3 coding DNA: TGTGCCAGCAGCTTTACCCTGCATCAGCCCCAGCATTTT.

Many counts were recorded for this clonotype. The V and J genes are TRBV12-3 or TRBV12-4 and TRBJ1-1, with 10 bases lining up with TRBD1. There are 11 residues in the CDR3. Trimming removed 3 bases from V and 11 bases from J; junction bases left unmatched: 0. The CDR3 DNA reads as TGTGCCAGCAGTTTGGACAGGGGGGCTTTCTTT. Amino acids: CASSLDRGAFF.

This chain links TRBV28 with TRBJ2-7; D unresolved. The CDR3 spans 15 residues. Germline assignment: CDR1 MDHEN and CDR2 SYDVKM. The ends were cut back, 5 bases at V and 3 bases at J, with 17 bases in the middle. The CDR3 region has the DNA TGTGCCAGCAGTCCAGAGTTAAGGACGGGCTACGAGCAGTACTTC. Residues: CASSPELRTGYEQYF.

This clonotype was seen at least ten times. The CDR3 coding sequence is TGTGCCAGCAGTGAACCCATACGGCGAGAGACCCAGTACTTC. As protein: CASSEPIRRETQYF. This chain links TRBV6-1 with TRBJ2-5; no definite D call. Germline V gives CDR1 MNHNS, CDR2 SASEGT. V was trimmed by 2 bases and J by 4 bases, leaving 11 bases between them. The CDR3 is made up of 14 amino acids.

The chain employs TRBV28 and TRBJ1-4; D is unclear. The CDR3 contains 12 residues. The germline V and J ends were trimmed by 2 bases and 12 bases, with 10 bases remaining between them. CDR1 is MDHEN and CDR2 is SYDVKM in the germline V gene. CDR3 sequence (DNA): TGTGCCAGCAGTTTAGCCCTAAGGGAACTGTTTTTT. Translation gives CASSLALRELFF. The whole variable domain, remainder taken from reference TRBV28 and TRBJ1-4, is DVKVTQSSRYLVKRTGEKVFLECVQDMDHENMFWYRQDPGLGLRLIYFSYDVKMKEKGDIPEGYSVSREKKERFSLILESASTNQTSMYLCASSLALRELFFGSGTQLSVL.

The CDR3 nucleotides read TGTGCCACCAGCAGACAGACAGGGTCTGGAAACACCATATATTTT. This translates into CATSRQTGSGNTIYF. The genes are TRBV15 and TRBJ1-3; the match to TRBD1 covers 7 bases. This CDR3 has 15 amino acids. Germline trimming cut 2 bases from V and 1 base from J; bases unmatched to any gene: 2. CDR1 is LNHNV, CDR2 YYDKDF, per germline (reference sequence).

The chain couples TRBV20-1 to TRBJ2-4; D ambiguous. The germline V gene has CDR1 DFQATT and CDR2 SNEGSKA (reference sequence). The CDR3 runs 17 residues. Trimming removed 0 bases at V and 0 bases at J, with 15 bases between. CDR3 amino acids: CSARDLAGTLAKNIQYF. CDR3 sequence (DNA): TGCAGTGCTAGAGATCTGGCAGGAACGCTAGCCAAAAACATTCAGTACTTC.

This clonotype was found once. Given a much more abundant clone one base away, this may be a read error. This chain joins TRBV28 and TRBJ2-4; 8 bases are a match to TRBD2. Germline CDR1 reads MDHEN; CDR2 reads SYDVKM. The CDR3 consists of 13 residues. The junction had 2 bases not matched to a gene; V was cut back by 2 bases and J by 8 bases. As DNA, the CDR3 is TGTGCCAGCAGTTTAACTAGCGGTCACATTCAGTACTTC. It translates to CASSLTSGHIQYF.

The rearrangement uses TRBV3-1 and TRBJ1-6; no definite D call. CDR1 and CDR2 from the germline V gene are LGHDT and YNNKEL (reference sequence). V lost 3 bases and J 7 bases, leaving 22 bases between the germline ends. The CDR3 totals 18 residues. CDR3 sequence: CASSQRSQADRRNSPLHF. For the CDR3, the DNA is TGTGCCAGCAGCCAGCGGAGTCAGGCTGACCGAAGGAATTCACCCCTCCACTTT.

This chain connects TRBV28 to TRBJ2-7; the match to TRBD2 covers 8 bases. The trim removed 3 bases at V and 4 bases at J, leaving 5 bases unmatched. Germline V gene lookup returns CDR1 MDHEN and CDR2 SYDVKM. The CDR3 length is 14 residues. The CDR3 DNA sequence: TGTGCCAGCAGTTTTGAGCGGGAGTTGTACGAGCAGTACTTC. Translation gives CASSFERELYEQYF.

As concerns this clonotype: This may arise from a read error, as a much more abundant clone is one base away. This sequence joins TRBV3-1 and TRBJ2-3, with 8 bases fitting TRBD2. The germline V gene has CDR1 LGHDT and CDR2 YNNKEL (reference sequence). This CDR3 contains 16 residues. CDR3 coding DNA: TGTGCCAGCAGCCCGACCCGGACTAGCAGCACAGATACGCAGTGTTTT. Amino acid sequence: CASSPTRTSSTDTQCF.